These 26 T cell receptor beta chains were sequenced from one sample in a study of T cells and Merkel cell carcinoma outcomes. Profiled with immunoSEQ multiplex PCR; TCRdb holds only in-frame clones, not every one. The profile covers about 14,000 clones, with around 90% appearing a single time and about 2% taken by the ten largest. Material: tumor tissue from Merkel cell carcinoma. These receptors were obtained from a human donor with Merkel cell carcinoma.

J is TRBJ1-4 and V is TRBV5-4; 7 bases are a match to TRBD1. J lost 8 bases, V lost 0 bases, and 7 bases had no gene match. Germline V lookup: CDR1 SGHNT, CDR2 YYREEE (reference sequence). The CDR3 is 15 residues long. As DNA, the CDR3 is TGTGCCAGCAGCTTGGTGGGACAGCCCGGGGAAAAACTGTTTTTT. It translates to CASSLVGQPGEKLFF.

This clone was seen a single time. Relative to the germline gene, one junction end is altered; a read error may explain this. V is TRBV5-1 and J is TRBJ2-2; D not certain. Germline V gene lookup returns CDR1 SGHRS and CDR2 YFSETQ. The CDR3 loop spans 17 amino acids. The CDR3 loop is CASSFYGAASNTGELFF. CDR3 nucleotide sequence: TGCGCTAGCAGCTTCTACGGAGCAGCTTCGAACACCGGGGAGCTGTTTTTT.

The rearrangement joins TRBV4-3 to TRBJ2-7, with 9 nucleotides matching TRBD2. CDR1 is LGHNA and CDR2 is YSLEER in the germline V gene. The V gene end was trimmed by 1 base and the J gene end by 4 bases; junction bases not matched to a gene: 5. This CDR3 comprises 15 residues. The CDR3 DNA sequence: TGCGCCAGCAGCCAAGTATTTAGCGGGAGTTACGAGCAGTACTTC. It codes for CASSQVFSGSYEQYF.

The chain links TRBV29-1 to TRBJ2-7, with D possibly being TRBD2 (6 bases). The CDR3 loop spans 12 amino acids. V was cut by 8 bases and J by 2 bases, with 13 bases left in between. The germline V gene has CDR1 SQVTM and CDR2 ANQGSEA. Here the CDR3 DNA reads TGCAGCTTTGCGGGACTCACCTACGAGCAGTACTTC. Its translation is CSFAGLTYEQYF.

The chain is built from TRBV7-2 and TRBJ2-7; D is ambiguous. There are 13 residues in the CDR3. The germline gives CDR1 SGHTA, CDR2 FQGNSA. Between the trimmed V and J ends, which lost 0 bases and 4 bases, there was a span of 7 bases. CDR3 sequence: CASSLAKGYEQYF. The CDR3 DNA reads as TGTGCCAGCAGCTTAGCGAAAGGGTACGAGCAGTACTTC.

Comment on this clone: The junction departs from the called germline gene at one end, perhaps through a read error. The chain links TRBV7-9 to TRBJ2-7; D is undetermined. The CDR3 sequence is 14 residues long. Germline-derived CDR1 and CDR2 are SEHNR and FQNEAQ (reference sequence). Written as DNA, the CDR3 is TGTGCCAGCAGCCCACCCCTGACTTACTACGGGCAGTACTTC. Its translation is CASSPPLTYYGQYF.

The CDR3 DNA is TGTGCCAGCAGCCAAGACCGTCGGGAGACCCAGTACTTC. Amino acid sequence: CASSQDRRETQYF. This chain uses TRBV4-2 with TRBJ2-5, with D unresolved. This CDR3 is 13 amino acids long. Germline V CDR1 and CDR2: LGHNA, YNFKEQ. V was shortened by 0 bases and J by 5 bases, with 7 bases between the two germline ends.

The rearrangement links TRBV18 to TRBJ2-1; 9 bases fit TRBD2. Trimming cost V 7 bases and J 2 bases; bases outside gene matches: 9. The CDR3 is 16 residues long. Germline CDR1 KGHSH, CDR2 LQKENI. The CDR3 loop is CASFPERGVPYNEQFF. DNA of the CDR3: TGTGCCAGCTTCCCGGAGCGGGGGGTCCCCTACAATGAGCAGTTCTTC.

The chain couples TRBV4-2 to TRBJ2-5; D possibly corresponds to TRBD2 (5 bases). V was trimmed by 1 base and J by 5 bases, leaving 17 bases between them. Germline CDR1 is LGHNA and CDR2 is YNFKEQ. The CDR3 is 16 residues long. CDR3 protein: CASSQGPLADWETQYF. In DNA, the CDR3 is TGTGCCAGCAGCCAAGGGCCCCTAGCTGATTGGGAGACCCAGTACTTC.

The genes are TRBV2 and TRBJ2-6; D unclear. Germline CDR1 and CDR2: SNHLY and FYNNEI. The CDR3 consists of 14 residues. V was cut by 3 bases and J by 2 bases, with 5 bases left in between. CDR3 nucleotide sequence: TGTGCCAGCAGTGAGTTAGCTGGGGCCAACGTCCTGACTTTC. This codes for CASSELAGANVLTF. The full variable domain, completed using reference TRBV2 and TRBJ2-6, is EPEVTQTPSHQVTQMGQEVILRCVPISNHLYFYWYRQILGQKVEFLVSFYNNEISEKSEIFDDQFSVERPDGSNFTLKIRSTKLEDSAMYFCASSELAGANVLTFGAGSRLTVL.

The rearrangement uses TRBV28 and TRBJ1-4, with D possibly matching TRBD1 (5 bases). Germline assignment: CDR1 MDHEN and CDR2 SYDVKM. V lost 3 bases to trimming and J lost 15 bases, with 14 bases between them. CDR3 length: 12 residues. CDR3 nucleotides: TGTGCCAGCAGTTTCTCTTTAGGGACGTTGTTTTTT. Its translation is CASSFSLGTLFF.

The chain employs TRBV4-1 and TRBJ1-1; possibly TRBD1 for D (6 bases). Trimming cost V 0 bases and J 1 base, with 12 bases left between them. The CDR3 sequence is 16 residues long. CDR1 is MGHRA, CDR2 YSYEKL, per germline. CDR3 region: CASSQDLTGTNTEAFF. CDR3 DNA: TGCGCCAGCAGCCAAGATCTTACAGGGACGAACACTGAAGCTTTCTTT.

V is TRBV19 and J is TRBJ1-2; D is possibly TRBD1 (6 bases). This CDR3 has 14 residues. The V gene's germline CDR1 is LNHDA and CDR2 SQIVND (reference sequence). V was trimmed by 3 bases and J by 4 bases, leaving 12 bases between them. The CDR3 protein is CASSMGQGSYGYTF. DNA for the CDR3: TGTGCCAGTAGTATGGGGCAGGGGAGCTATGGCTACACCTTC.

The chain joins TRBV5-1 to TRBJ2-7; TRBD1 aligns across 9 bases. The CDR3 is 14 residues long. The trim removed 4 bases at V and 4 bases at J, leaving 6 bases unmatched. Per germline, CDR1 SGHRS and CDR2 YFSETQ. The CDR3 bases are TGCGCCAGCAGCGCCCGGGACAGGGTGTACGAGCAGTACTTC. Protein product: CASSARDRVYEQYF.

This clone was detected only once. The J gene is TRBJ2-1, the V gene TRBV18; 7 nucleotides agree with TRBD2. CDR1 is KGHSH and CDR2 is LQKENI in the germline V gene. V trimming: 3 bases; J trimming: 6 bases; junction bases outside the gene matches: 11. There are 16 residues in the CDR3. CDR3 sequence (DNA): TGTGCCAGCTCACCGTCGACGGGAGGTTTAGTCAATGAGCAGTTCTTC. Translating it yields CASSPSTGGLVNEQFF.

This sequence joins TRBV7-6 and TRBJ2-1; D possibly corresponds to TRBD2 (5 bases). CDR1 is SGHVS, CDR2 FNYEAQ, per germline. The CDR3 runs to 16 residues. V shed 6 bases and J shed 2 bases, with 17 bases lying between them. The CDR3 region has the DNA TGTGCCAGCAGTAAGAGGGCGGGCGCAACCTACAATGAGCAGTTCTTC. Translation gives CASSKRAGATYNEQFF.

V is TRBV4-3 and J is TRBJ2-2; 7 nucleotides match TRBD2. Germline lookup yields CDR1 LGHNA and CDR2 YSLEER. There are 18 residues in the CDR3. J gave up 0 bases and V 0 bases, and 7 bases lay outside the gene matches. CDR3 DNA sequence: TGCGCCAGCAGCCAAGAACTCGTAGCGGGCGCGAACACCGGGGAGCTGTTTTTT. As protein: CASSQELVAGANTGELFF.

The chain couples TRBV2 to TRBJ1-5; no definite D call. Looked up from germline, CDR1 is SNHLY and CDR2 is FYNNEI. The CDR3 is made up of 12 amino acids. V was clipped by 7 bases and J by 1 base, with 5 bases between them. CDR3 residues: CASMGSNQPQHF. The DNA of the CDR3 is TGTGCCAGCATGGGGAGCAATCAGCCCCAGCATTTT. The variable domain in full, with the rest retrieved from reference TRBV2 and TRBJ1-5, is EPEVTQTPSHQVTQMGQEVILRCVPISNHLYFYWYRQILGQKVEFLVSFYNNEISEKSEIFDDQFSVERPDGSNFTLKIRSTKLEDSAMYFCASMGSNQPQHFGDGTRLSIL.

The genes are TRBV7-9 and TRBJ1-2; D is ambiguous. The CDR3 consists of 13 residues. Germline values: CDR1 SEHNR, CDR2 FQNEAQ (reference sequence). The V gene lost 5 bases and the J gene lost 8 bases, with 15 bases spanning the gap. The CDR3 protein is CASSGEVGVGYTF. In DNA form, the CDR3 reads TGTGCCAGCAGCGGGGAAGTTGGGGTCGGCTACACCTTC.

The J gene is TRBJ1-2, the V gene TRBV2; no definite D call. The germline V and J ends were trimmed by 8 bases and 3 bases, with 10 bases remaining between them. CDR1 and CDR2 (germline): SNHLY, FYNNEI. The CDR3 totals 12 residues. The CDR3 reads CASHEDDYGYTF. In DNA, the CDR3 is TGTGCCAGCCACGAGGACGACTATGGCTACACCTTC.

This rearrangement joins TRBV28 to TRBJ2-1; D unresolved. The CDR3 runs 13 residues. Germline V gene sequence: CDR1 MDHEN, CDR2 SYDVKM. V shed 8 bases and J shed 0 bases, with 8 bases lying between them. The chain's CDR3 is CASEDFSYNEQFF. In DNA form, the CDR3 reads TGTGCCAGCGAGGATTTCTCCTACAATGAGCAGTTCTTC. The full variable domain, completed using reference TRBV28 and TRBJ2-1, is DVKVTQSSRYLVKRTGEKVFLECVQDMDHENMFWYRQDPGLGLRLIYFSYDVKMKEKGDIPEGYSVSREKKERFSLILESASTNQTSMYLCASEDFSYNEQFFGPGTRLTVL.

This clone appeared once. The CDR3 here is CASSLGQYNQPQHF. The CDR3 DNA reads as TGTGCCAGTAGTCTGGGACAGTACAATCAGCCCCAGCATTTT. The chain links TRBV19 to TRBJ1-5, with 7 bases identical to TRBD1. The ends lost 5 bases at V and 3 bases at J; junction bases unmatched: 4. From germline, CDR1 is LNHDA and CDR2 SQIVND (reference sequence). CDR3 length equals 14 residues.

This rearrangement joins TRBV5-8 to TRBJ1-1, with D unresolved. CDR1 and CDR2 (germline): SGHTS, YDEGEE. The CDR3 length is 17 residues. Between the trimmed V and J ends, which lost 2 bases and 5 bases, there was a span of 22 bases. The CDR3 loop reads CASSFLLTTIFKTEAFF. CDR3 DNA sequence: TGTGCCAGCAGCTTTCTCCTGACGACCATCTTTAAGACTGAAGCTTTCTTT.

J is TRBJ2-2 and V is TRBV2; D possibly corresponds to TRBD1 (5 bases). CDR3 length equals 16 residues. V was shortened by 5 bases and J by 0 bases, with 13 bases between the two germline ends. CDR1 SNHLY and CDR2 FYNNEI come from the germline V gene. CDR3 DNA: TGTGCCAGCAGTAGGTGGACAATTGCGAACACCGGGGAGCTGTTTTTT. Its translation: CASSRWTIANTGELFF.

V is TRBV5-1 and J is TRBJ1-2; D remains ambiguous. V was clipped by 0 bases and J by 4 bases, with 7 bases between them. This CDR3 has 13 amino acids. Germline V lookup: CDR1 SGHRS, CDR2 YFSETQ. This chain's CDR3 is CASSLEGSYGYTF. CDR3 nucleotides: TGCGCCAGCAGCTTGGAGGGATCCTATGGCTACACCTTC.

The chain employs TRBV10-3 and TRBJ1-1, with D unresolved. This CDR3 region has 12 residues. Germline CDR1 ENHRY, CDR2 SYGVKD. V was shortened by 3 bases and J by 10 bases, with 12 bases between the two germline ends. The CDR3 loop reads CAISERKMGAFF. The CDR3 DNA sequence: TGTGCCATCAGTGAACGAAAGATGGGAGCTTTCTTT.